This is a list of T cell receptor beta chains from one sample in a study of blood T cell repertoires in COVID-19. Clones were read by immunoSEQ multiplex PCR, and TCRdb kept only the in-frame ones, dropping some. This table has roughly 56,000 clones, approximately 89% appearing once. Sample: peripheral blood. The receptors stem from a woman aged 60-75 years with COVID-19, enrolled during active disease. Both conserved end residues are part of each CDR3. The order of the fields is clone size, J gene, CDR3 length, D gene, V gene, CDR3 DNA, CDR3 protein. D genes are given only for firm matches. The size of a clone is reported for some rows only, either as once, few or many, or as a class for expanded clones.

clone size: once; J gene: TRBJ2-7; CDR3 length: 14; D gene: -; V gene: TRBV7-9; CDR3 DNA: TGTGCCAGCAGCCTTCGGACTCCCGCGGGGGAGCAGTACTTC; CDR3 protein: CASSLRTPAGEQYF
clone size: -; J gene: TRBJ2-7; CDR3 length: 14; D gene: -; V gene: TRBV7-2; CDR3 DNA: TGTGCCAGCAGCTTCTTTCAGGGGCCCTACGAGCAGTACTTC; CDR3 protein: CASSFFQGPYEQYF
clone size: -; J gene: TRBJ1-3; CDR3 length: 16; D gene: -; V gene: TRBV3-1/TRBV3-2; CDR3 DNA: TGTGCCAGCAGCCAAGATTTTGGCAGCTCTGGAAACACCATATATTTT; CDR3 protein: CASSQDFGSSGNTIYF
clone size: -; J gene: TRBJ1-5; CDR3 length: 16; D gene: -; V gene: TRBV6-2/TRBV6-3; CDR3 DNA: TGTGCCAGCAGCCTCGGACTGTATAGCGGGAATCAGCCCCAGCATTTT; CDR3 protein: CASSLGLYSGNQPQHF
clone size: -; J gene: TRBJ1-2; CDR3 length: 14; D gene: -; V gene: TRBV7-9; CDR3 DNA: TGTGCCAGCAGCTTCGCCGGGACTGACTATGGCTACACCTTC; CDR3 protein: CASSFAGTDYGYTF
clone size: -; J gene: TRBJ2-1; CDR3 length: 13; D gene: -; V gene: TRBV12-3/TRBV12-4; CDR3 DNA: TGTGCCAGCGGAGGTCTCCCCTACAATGAGCAGTTCTTC; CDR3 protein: CASGGLPYNEQFF
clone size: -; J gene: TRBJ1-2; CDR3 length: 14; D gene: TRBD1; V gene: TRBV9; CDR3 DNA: TGTGCCAGCAGCGCTACAGGGGGCTGGTATGGCTACACCTTC; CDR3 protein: CASSATGGWYGYTF
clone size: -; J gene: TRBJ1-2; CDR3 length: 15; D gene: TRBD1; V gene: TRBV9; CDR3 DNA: TGTGCCAGCAGCATATCCCGGACAGGGATGACCGGCTACACCTTC; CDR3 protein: CASSISRTGMTGYTF
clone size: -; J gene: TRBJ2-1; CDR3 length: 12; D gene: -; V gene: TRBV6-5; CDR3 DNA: TGTGCCAGCACTCGAGAGGAGAATGAGCAGTTCTTC; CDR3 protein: CASTREENEQFF
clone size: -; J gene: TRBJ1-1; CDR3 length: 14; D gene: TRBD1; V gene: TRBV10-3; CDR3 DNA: TGTGCCATCGGTCCGGGACAGGGGGGGACTGAAGCTTTCTTT; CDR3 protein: CAIGPGQGGTEAFF
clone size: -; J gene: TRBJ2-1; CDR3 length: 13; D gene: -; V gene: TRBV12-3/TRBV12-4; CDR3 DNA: TGTGCCAGCTCGGGGACACCGTACAATGAGCAGTTCTTC; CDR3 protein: CASSGTPYNEQFF
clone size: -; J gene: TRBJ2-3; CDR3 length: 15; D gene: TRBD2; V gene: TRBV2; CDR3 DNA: TGTGCCAGCAGAGCGGGGGTTACAGGCACAGATACGCAGTATTTT; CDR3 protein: CASRAGVTGTDTQYF
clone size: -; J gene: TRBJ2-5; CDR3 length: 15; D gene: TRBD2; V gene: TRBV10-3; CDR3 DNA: TGTGCCATCAGCACACCTAGCGGGGGGAAGGAGACCCAGTACTTC; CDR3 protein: CAISTPSGGKETQYF
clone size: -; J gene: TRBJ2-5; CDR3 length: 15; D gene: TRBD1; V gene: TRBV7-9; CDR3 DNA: TGTGCCAGCAAGGAGCAGACAGGGGGACAAGAGACCCAGTACTTC; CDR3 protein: CASKEQTGGQETQYF
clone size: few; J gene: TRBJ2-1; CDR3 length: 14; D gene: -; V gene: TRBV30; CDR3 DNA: TGTGCCTGGAGTGTTCCCGTGTCCTACAATGAGCAGTTCTTC; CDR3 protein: CAWSVPVSYNEQFF